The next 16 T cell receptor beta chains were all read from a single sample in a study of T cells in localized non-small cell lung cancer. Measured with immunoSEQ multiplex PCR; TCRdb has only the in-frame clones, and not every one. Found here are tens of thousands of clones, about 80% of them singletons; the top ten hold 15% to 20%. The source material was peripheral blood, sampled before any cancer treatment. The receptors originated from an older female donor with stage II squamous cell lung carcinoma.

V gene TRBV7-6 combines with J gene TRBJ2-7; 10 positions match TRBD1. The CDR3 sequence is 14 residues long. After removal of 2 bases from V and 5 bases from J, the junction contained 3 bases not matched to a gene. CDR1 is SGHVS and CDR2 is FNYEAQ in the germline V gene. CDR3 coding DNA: TGTGCCAGCAGCTTATCCGGGACAGGGGACGAGCAGTACTTC. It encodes CASSLSGTGDEQYF.

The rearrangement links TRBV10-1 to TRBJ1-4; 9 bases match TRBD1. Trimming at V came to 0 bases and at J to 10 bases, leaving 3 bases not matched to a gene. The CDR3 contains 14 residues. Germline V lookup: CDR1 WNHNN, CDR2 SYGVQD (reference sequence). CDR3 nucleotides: TGCGCCAGCAGTGAGTCCGGGACAGGGCGAAAACTGTTTTTT. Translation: CASSESGTGRKLFF.

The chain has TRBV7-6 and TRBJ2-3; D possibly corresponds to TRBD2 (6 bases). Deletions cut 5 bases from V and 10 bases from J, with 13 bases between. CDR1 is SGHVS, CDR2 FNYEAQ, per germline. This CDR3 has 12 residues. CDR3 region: CASSGSGGPQYF. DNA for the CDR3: TGTGCCAGCAGCGGGAGCGGAGGGCCGCAGTATTTT.

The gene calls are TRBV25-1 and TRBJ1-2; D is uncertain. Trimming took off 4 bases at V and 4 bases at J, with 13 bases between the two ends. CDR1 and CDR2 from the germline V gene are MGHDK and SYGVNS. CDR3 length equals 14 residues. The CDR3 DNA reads TGTGCCAGCAGTGGTCCAGATGTTCCCTATGGCTACACCTTC. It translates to CASSGPDVPYGYTF.

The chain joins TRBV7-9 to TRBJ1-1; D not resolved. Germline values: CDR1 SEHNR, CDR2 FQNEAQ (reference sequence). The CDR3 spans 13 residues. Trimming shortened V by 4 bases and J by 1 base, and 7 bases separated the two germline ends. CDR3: CASSSLQNTEAFF. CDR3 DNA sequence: TGTGCCAGCAGCTCGTTACAGAACACTGAAGCTTTCTTT.

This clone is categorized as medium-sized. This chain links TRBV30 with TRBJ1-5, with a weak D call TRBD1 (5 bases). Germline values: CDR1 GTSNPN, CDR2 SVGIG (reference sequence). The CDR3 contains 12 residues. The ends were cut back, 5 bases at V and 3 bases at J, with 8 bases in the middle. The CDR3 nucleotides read TGTGCCTGGGGGACCAACAATCAGCCCCAGCATTTT. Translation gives CAWGTNNQPQHF.

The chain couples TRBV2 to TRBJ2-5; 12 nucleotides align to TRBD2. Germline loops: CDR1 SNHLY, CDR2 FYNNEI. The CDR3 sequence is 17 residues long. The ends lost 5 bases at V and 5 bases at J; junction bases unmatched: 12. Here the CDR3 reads CASSPGASGGALETQYF. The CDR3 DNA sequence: TGTGCCAGCAGTCCAGGGGCTAGCGGGGGGGCATTGGAGACCCAGTACTTC.

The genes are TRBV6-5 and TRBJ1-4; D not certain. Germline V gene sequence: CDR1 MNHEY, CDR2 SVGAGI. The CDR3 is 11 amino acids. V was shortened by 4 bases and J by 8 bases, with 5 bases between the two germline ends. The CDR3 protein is CASSSEEKLFF. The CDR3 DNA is TGTGCCAGCAGTTCAGAGGAAAAACTGTTTTTT.

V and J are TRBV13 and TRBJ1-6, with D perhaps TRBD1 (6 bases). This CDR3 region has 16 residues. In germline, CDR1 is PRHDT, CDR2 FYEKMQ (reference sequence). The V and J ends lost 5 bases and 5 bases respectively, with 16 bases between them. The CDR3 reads CASSQGQGRNNSPLHF. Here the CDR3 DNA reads TGTGCCAGCAGCCAAGGGCAGGGGCGGAATAATTCACCCCTCCACTTT.

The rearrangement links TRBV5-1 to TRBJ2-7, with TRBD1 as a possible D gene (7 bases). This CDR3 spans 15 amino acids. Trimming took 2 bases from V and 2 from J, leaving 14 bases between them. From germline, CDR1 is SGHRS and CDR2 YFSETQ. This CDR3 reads CASSFGRGVAYEQYF. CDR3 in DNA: TGCGCCAGCAGCTTCGGCAGGGGGGTGGCCTACGAGCAGTACTTC. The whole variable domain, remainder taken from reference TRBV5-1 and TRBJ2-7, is KAGVTQTPRYLIKTRGQQVTLSCSPISGHRSVSWYQQTPGQGLQFLFEYFSETQRNKGNFPGRFSGRQFSNSRSEMNVSTLELGDSALYLCASSFGRGVAYEQYFGPGTRLTVT.

The CDR3 DNA is TGTGCCAGCAGCCCTACAGTGAACACTGAAGCTTTCTTT. Translation: CASSPTVNTEAFF. The chain carries TRBV7-2 and TRBJ1-1; D is unresolved. The CDR3 is made up of 13 amino acids. V was shortened by 5 bases and J by 0 bases, with 7 bases between the two germline ends. Per germline, CDR1 SGHTA and CDR2 FQGNSA. The whole variable domain, filled in from reference TRBV7-2 and TRBJ1-1, reads GAGVSQSPSNKVTEKGKDVELRCDPISGHTALYWYRQSLGQGLEFLIYFQGNSAPDKSGLPSDRFSAERTGGSVSTLTIQRTQQEDSAVYLCASSPTVNTEAFFGQGTRLTVV.

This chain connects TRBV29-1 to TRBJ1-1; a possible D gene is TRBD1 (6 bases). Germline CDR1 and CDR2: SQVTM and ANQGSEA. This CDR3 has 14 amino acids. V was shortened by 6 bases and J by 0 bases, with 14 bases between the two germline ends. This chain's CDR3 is CSVAHGGLNTEAFF. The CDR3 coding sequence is TGCAGCGTAGCTCATGGGGGGCTGAACACTGAAGCTTTCTTT.

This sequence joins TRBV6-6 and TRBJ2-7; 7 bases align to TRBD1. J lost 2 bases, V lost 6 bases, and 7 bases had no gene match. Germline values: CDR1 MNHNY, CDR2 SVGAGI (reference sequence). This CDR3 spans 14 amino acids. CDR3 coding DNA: TGTGCCAGCAGACCGTCCGGGACAGCCTACGAGCAGTACTTC. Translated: CASRPSGTAYEQYF.

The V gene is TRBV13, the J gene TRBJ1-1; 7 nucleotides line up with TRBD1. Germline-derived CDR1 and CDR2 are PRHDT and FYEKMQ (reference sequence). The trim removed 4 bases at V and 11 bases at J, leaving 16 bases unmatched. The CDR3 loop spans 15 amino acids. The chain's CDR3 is CASSSQTDRTNKAFF. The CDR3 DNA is TGTGCCAGCAGCTCTCAAACGGACAGGACAAATAAGGCTTTCTTT. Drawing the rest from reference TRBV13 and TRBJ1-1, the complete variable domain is AAGVIQSPRHLIKEKRETATLKCYPIPRHDTVYWYQQGPGQDPQFLISFYEKMQSDKGSIPDRFSAQQFSDYHSELNMSSLELGDSALYFCASSSQTDRTNKAFFGQGTRLTVV.

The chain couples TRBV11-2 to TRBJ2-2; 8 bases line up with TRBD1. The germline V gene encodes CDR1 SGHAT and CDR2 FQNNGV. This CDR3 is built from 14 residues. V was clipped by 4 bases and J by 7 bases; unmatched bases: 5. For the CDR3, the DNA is TGTGCCAGCAGCTCCCAGGGGGCGGTCGGGGAGCTGTTTTTT. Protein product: CASSSQGAVGELFF.

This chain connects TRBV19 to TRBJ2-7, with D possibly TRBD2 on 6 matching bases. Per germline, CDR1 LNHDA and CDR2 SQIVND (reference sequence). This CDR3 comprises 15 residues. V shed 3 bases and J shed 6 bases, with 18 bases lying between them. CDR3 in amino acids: CASSIREGVGGEQYF. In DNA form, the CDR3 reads TGTGCCAGTAGTATCAGAGAAGGAGTGGGGGGCGAGCAGTACTTC.